This TCR beta chain was captured in a study of cytomegalovirus exposure and HLA in healthy donors. Findings of the study overall: Analyzed later, association rates of TCRs varied across HLA loci, with DRB1 most and HLA-C fewest. Diagnosis of cytomegalovirus status made by the classifier reportedly showed high specificity and sensitivity.

Comments on this clone: Its specificity is not known.

The V and J ends lost 3 bases and 1 base respectively, with 11 bases between them. This CDR3 spans 15 amino acids. In germline, CDR1 is MDHEN, CDR2 SYDVKM. The PCR contained 60 Vbeta and 13 Jbeta primers. TCRdb's table, derived via immunoSEQ multiplex PCR, lists solely in-frame clones and lacks some. Of 150,000 to 200,000 clones detected, approximately 80% appear once; the ten largest clones hold over 4.5%. The sample taken for sequencing was PBMCs. The chain links TRBV28 to TRBJ2-3, with D hard to call. The clonotype was recovered from a woman younger than 30 in good health and CMV-seropositive. For the CDR3, the DNA is TGTGCCAGCAGTTTTCTCTTAACTGGCACAGATACGCAGTATTTT. It specifies CASSFLLTGTDTQYF.